One and the same sample provided the 27 T cell receptor beta chains below, sequenced in a study of blood T cell repertoires in COVID-19. TCRdb keeps only in-frame clones here, not all; method: immunoSEQ multiplex PCR. The table records a few hundred thousand clones, about 70% of them present only once. The sequencing input was peripheral blood. Source of these receptors: a woman aged 80 or over with acute or convalescent COVID-19.

The V call is TRBV19, the J call TRBJ2-3; 9 bases align to TRBD1. J was trimmed by 2 bases and V by 6 bases; bases with no gene match: 3. The CDR3 covers 14 residues. CDR1 is LNHDA, CDR2 SQIVND, per germline (reference sequence). CDR3 protein: CASRRQGDTDTQYF. In nucleotides, the CDR3 is TGTGCCAGTAGACGACAGGGGGACACAGATACGCAGTATTTT. The complete variable domain, with remaining parts taken from reference TRBV19 and TRBJ2-3, reads DGGITQSPKYLFRKEGQNVTLSCEQNLNHDAMYWYRQDPGQGLRLIYYSQIVNDFQKGDIAEGYSVSREKKESFPLTVTSAQKNPTAFYLCASRRQGDTDTQYFGPGTRLTVL.

This chain links TRBV3-1 (or the pseudogene TRBV3-2) with TRBJ2-7; 7 nucleotides align to TRBD1. The length of the CDR3 is 15 residues. The V segment lost 4 bases and the J segment 2 bases; nucleotides outside the gene matches: 8. The germline V gene has CDR1 LGHDT and CDR2 YNNKEL (reference sequence). This CDR3 is CASSPTGVDTYEQYF. The CDR3 bases are TGTGCCAGCAGCCCAACAGGGGTCGATACCTACGAGCAGTACTTC.

The V gene is TRBV7-2, the J gene TRBJ1-5; D is uncertain. Germline CDR1 SGHTA, CDR2 FQGNSA. Between the trimmed V and J ends, which lost 5 bases and 3 bases, there was a span of 14 bases. There are 15 residues in the CDR3. DNA for the CDR3: TGTGCCAGCAGCGCGAGGGAAATAAACAATCAGCCCCAGCATTTT. It yields the protein CASSAREINNQPQHF.

This clone occurred once. The V and J genes are TRBV19 and TRBJ1-5; D is perhaps TRBD1 (5 bases). The germline CDR1 and CDR2 sequences are LNHDA and SQIVND (reference sequence). With 0 bases removed from V and 2 bases from J, the gap between germline ends came to 11 bases. This CDR3 comprises 16 residues. The CDR3 region is CASSIDQGIGNQPQHF. The CDR3 DNA follows: TGTGCCAGTAGTATAGACCAGGGCATTGGCAATCAGCCCCAGCATTTT.

This sequence joins TRBV10-3 and TRBJ2-7; possible D gene TRBD1, 6 bases. Trimming pared 7 bases from V and 1 base from J, leaving 14 bases between. CDR3 length: 14 amino acids. From germline, CDR1 is ENHRY and CDR2 SYGVKD. The CDR3 is CAINRDTSSYEQYF. For the CDR3, the DNA is TGTGCCATCAACAGGGACACTTCATCCTACGAGCAGTACTTC.

V and J are TRBV7-2 and TRBJ1-1, with D possibly TRBD1 on 5 matching bases. Germline V gene lookup returns CDR1 SGHTA and CDR2 FQGNSA. The CDR3 sequence is 14 residues long. Between the trimmed V and J ends, which lost 2 bases and 1 base, there was a span of 8 bases. The CDR3 reads CASSLLGGNTEAFF. The CDR3 DNA is TGTGCCAGCAGCTTACTGGGGGGGAACACTGAAGCTTTCTTT.

The count of this clone is one. The chain joins TRBV29-1 to TRBJ1-1; D call uncertain. The CDR3 is 10 residues long. Germline V gene data show CDR1 as SQVTM and CDR2 as ANQGSEA. Trimming pared 6 bases from V and 5 bases from J, leaving 7 bases between. The CDR3 reads CSVGGTEAFF. The DNA of the CDR3 is TGCAGCGTGGGAGGGACTGAAGCTTTCTTT.

The gene calls are TRBV7-8 and TRBJ2-1; TRBD2 matches 7 bases. Germline CDR1 and CDR2: SGHVS and FQNEAQ. This CDR3 region has 12 residues. V was clipped by 1 base and J by 13 bases; unmatched bases: 4. CDR3 in DNA: TGTGCCAGCAGCTTAGTGGGAGGGGAACAGTTCTTC. It is translated as CASSLVGGEQFF.

V is TRBV3-1 (or the pseudogene TRBV3-2) and J is TRBJ2-3; 7 bases are a match to TRBD2. Germline trimming cut 1 base from V and 4 bases from J; bases unmatched to any gene: 8. CDR1 is LGHDT and CDR2 is YNNKEL in the germline V gene (reference sequence). The CDR3 loop spans 16 amino acids. This CDR3 reads CASSQASGTTSDTQYF. The CDR3 nucleotides are TGTGCCAGCAGCCAAGCTTCTGGGACTACCTCAGATACGCAGTATTTT.

The CDR3 DNA follows: TGTGCCAGCAGAATCGACAGGGGATCCGAGCAGTACTTC. The encoded protein is CASRIDRGSEQYF. V usage is TRBV6-5 and J usage is TRBJ2-7, with 8 nucleotides matching TRBD1. The CDR3 loop spans 13 amino acids. Looked up from germline, CDR1 is MNHEY and CDR2 is SVGAGI. V lost 6 bases, J lost 6 bases, and 7 bases stayed unmatched.

The chain is built from TRBV6-2 or TRBV6-3 and TRBJ2-7; 10 bases are a match to TRBD1. Germline trimming cut 0 bases from V and 1 base from J; bases unmatched to any gene: 9. Germline loops: CDR1 MNHEY, CDR2 SVGEGT. There are 18 residues in the CDR3. The CDR3 sequence: CASSYSLGQGTLSYEQYF. In DNA form, the CDR3 reads TGTGCCAGCAGTTACTCGTTGGGACAGGGGACGCTGTCCTACGAGCAGTACTTC.

This clone was seen only a few times. V gene TRBV15 combines with J gene TRBJ1-4; 9 bases map to TRBD1. V was pared by 3 bases and J by 3 bases, with 5 bases of the junction left unmatched. There are 16 residues in the CDR3. CDR1 and CDR2 (germline): LNHNV, YYDKDF (reference sequence). CDR3 DNA sequence: TGTGCCACCAGCAGGGACAGGGGACGGCCTAATGAAAAACTGTTTTTT. Translation: CATSRDRGRPNEKLFF.

The V and J genes are TRBV2 and TRBJ2-7, with TRBD2 identical over 7 bases. Germline values: CDR1 SNHLY, CDR2 FYNNEI. CDR3 length equals 13 residues. V lost 3 bases, J lost 13 bases, and 12 bases stayed unmatched. For the CDR3, the DNA is TGTGCCAGCAGTGAGGGGCGGGGGTTCTGGGGTTACTTC. Protein product: CASSEGRGFWGYF.

For this clone: Other DNA variants within this sample encode the same CDR3. The chain uses TRBV12-5 and TRBJ1-3; D is unclear. The germline V and J ends were trimmed by 5 bases and 0 bases, with 5 bases remaining between them. This CDR3 comprises 13 residues. CDR1 is LGHNT and CDR2 is FRNRAP in the germline V gene. CDR3: CASGLSSGNTIYF. In nucleotides, the CDR3 is TGTGCTAGTGGTCTAAGCTCTGGAAACACCATATATTTT.

The chain joins TRBV19 to TRBJ2-3; 7 bases map to TRBD1. CDR3 size: 15 residues. V dropped 5 bases and J dropped 2; count of bases not matched to a gene: 7. Germline CDR1 and CDR2: LNHDA and SQIVND (reference sequence). CDR3 protein: CASSPRQGPTDTQYF. The CDR3 DNA reads TGTGCCAGTAGTCCCCGACAGGGCCCCACAGATACGCAGTATTTT. Full variable domain (missing parts from reference TRBV19 and TRBJ2-3): DGGITQSPKYLFRKEGQNVTLSCEQNLNHDAMYWYRQDPGQGLRLIYYSQIVNDFQKGDIAEGYSVSREKKESFPLTVTSAQKNPTAFYLCASSPRQGPTDTQYFGPGTRLTVL.

The chain carries TRBV5-4 and TRBJ1-1, with a tentative D call TRBD1 (6 bases). Germline lookup yields CDR1 SGHNT and CDR2 YYREEE (reference sequence). The CDR3 is 18 residues long. V dropped 0 bases and J dropped 6 bases, with 24 bases sitting between them. The CDR3 DNA reads as TGTGCCAGCAGCTTGGCTGTGGGGGCAGGGAAACTCCCCTCTGAAGCTTTCTTT. Protein sequence: CASSLAVGAGKLPSEAFF.

This clone occurred once. The chain is built from TRBV6-1 and TRBJ1-5; D may be TRBD1 (6 bases). V lost 1 base and J 2 bases, leaving 12 bases between the germline ends. The germline CDR1 and CDR2 sequences are MNHNS and SASEGT. This CDR3 is built from 16 residues. For the CDR3, the DNA is TGTGCCAGCAGTGAAGTGGCAGGGGTCCGCAATCAGCCCCAGCATTTT. It encodes CASSEVAGVRNQPQHF.

As to this clone: Other DNA sequences from this sample encode an identical CDR3 as well. The genes are TRBV3-1 (or the pseudogene TRBV3-2) and TRBJ1-3, with unresolved D. The CDR3 consists of 15 residues. V gave up 1 base and J gave up 1 base, with 8 bases separating them. The germline CDR1 and CDR2 sequences are LGHDT and YNNKEL (reference sequence). The CDR3 sequence: CASSQGGGSGNTIYF. DNA of the CDR3: TGTGCCAGCAGCCAAGGTGGAGGGTCTGGAAACACCATATATTTT.

This clone was detected a few times. The chain employs TRBV6-5 and TRBJ1-5; D unclear. The V gene's germline CDR1 is MNHEY and CDR2 SVGAGI. The V end lost 8 bases, the J end lost 2 bases, and 16 bases lay between the germline ends. This CDR3 is built from 15 residues. CDR3 nucleotide sequence: TGTGCCAGCTTAGAAGTCATTAGTGGCAATCAGCCCCAGCATTTT. This encodes CASLEVISGNQPQHF.

This rearrangement joins TRBV3-1 (or the pseudogene TRBV3-2) to TRBJ1-2, with 9 bases fitting TRBD1. Germline-derived CDR1 and CDR2 are LGHDT and YNNKEL (reference sequence). The CDR3 sequence is 14 residues long. The J segment lost 6 bases and the V segment lost 6 bases, leaving 8 bases of the junction unmatched. CDR3 protein: CASRRTGDFDGYTF. CDR3 sequence (DNA): TGTGCCAGCAGACGGACAGGGGATTTCGATGGCTACACCTTC.

CDR3 coding DNA: TGTGCCAGCGGGACCGGGACAGGGGGCCGTCGGACTGGCGGGGGGCGTGAGCAGTACTTC. Residues: CASGTGTGGRRTGGGREQYF. The J gene is TRBJ2-7, the V gene TRBV2; the match to TRBD1 covers 12 bases. The J segment lost 7 bases and the V segment lost 8 bases, leaving 27 bases of the junction unmatched. The CDR3 consists of 20 residues. Germline loops: CDR1 SNHLY, CDR2 FYNNEI.

The V call is TRBV13, the J call TRBJ1-5, with TRBD1 identical over 7 bases. The J segment lost 3 bases and the V segment lost 4 bases, leaving 3 bases of the junction unmatched. The CDR3 contains 14 residues. From germline, CDR1 is PRHDT and CDR2 FYEKMQ (reference sequence). CDR3 sequence (DNA): TGTGCCAGCAGCTCCGGGACAGTCAATCAGCCCCAGCATTTT. Its translation is CASSSGTVNQPQHF. The full variable domain, its missing parts supplied by reference TRBV13 and TRBJ1-5, is AAGVIQSPRHLIKEKRETATLKCYPIPRHDTVYWYQQGPGQDPQFLISFYEKMQSDKGSIPDRFSAQQFSDYHSELNMSSLELGDSALYFCASSSGTVNQPQHFGDGTRLSIL.

This chain uses TRBV10-1 with TRBJ1-5; 7 bases map to TRBD1. The CDR3 loop spans 16 amino acids. Germline V gene data show CDR1 as WNHNN and CDR2 as SYGVQD (reference sequence). V was clipped by 8 bases and J by 4 bases; unmatched bases: 14. As DNA, the CDR3 is TGCGCCAGCCTAGCCGCGACAGGGAAAGGGAATCAGCCCCAGCATTTT. This gives the protein CASLAATGKGNQPQHF.

The CDR3 DNA reads TGTGCCAGCAGCCAAGTCTCGACAGGGGGCGCCTCTGGCTACACCTTC. Amino acid sequence: CASSQVSTGGASGYTF. This sequence joins TRBV3-1 (or the pseudogene TRBV3-2) and TRBJ1-2; TRBD1 matches 10 bases. The ends lost 1 base at V and 7 bases at J; junction bases unmatched: 9. CDR1 LGHDT and CDR2 YNNKEL come from the germline V gene (reference sequence). The length of the CDR3 is 16 residues.

This clone was detected only a few times. The chain couples TRBV28 to TRBJ2-5; 7 bases agree with TRBD1. CDR1 and CDR2 (germline): MDHEN, SYDVKM. CDR3 length equals 13 residues. The junction had 3 bases not matched to a gene; V was cut back by 3 bases and J by 5 bases. CDR3: CASSLRGQETQYF. CDR3 sequence (DNA): TGTGCCAGCAGTTTGAGGGGGCAGGAGACCCAGTACTTC.

The chain is built from TRBV12-5 and TRBJ1-2, with TRBD1 as a possible D gene (5 bases). Germline loops: CDR1 LGHNT, CDR2 FRNRAP. The CDR3 totals 14 residues. The ends were cut back, 2 bases at V and 7 bases at J, with 14 bases in the middle. For the CDR3, the DNA is TGTGCTAGTGGTTTGAACCAGGGATATTTTGGCTACACCTTC. It codes for CASGLNQGYFGYTF.

J is TRBJ1-2 and V is TRBV11-3, with D maybe TRBD1 (6 bases). CDR3 length: 14 residues. In germline, CDR1 is SGHNT, CDR2 YENEEA. The V gene lost 4 bases and the J gene lost 8 bases, with 17 bases spanning the gap. CDR3 nucleotide sequence: TGTGCCAGCAGCTCCCACACAGGGCCTTGGGGCTACACCTTC. This translates into CASSSHTGPWGYTF.